These 18 T cell receptor beta chains were sequenced from one sample in a study of vaccination and CD4 T cells after COVID-19. Treatment described: roughly nine-day PBMC culture with coronavirus spike peptide pools or control peptides (ViraFEST assay). These receptors' targets are unknown. Sequence data for DNA of cultured CD4+ T cells were generated by the Oncomine TCR Beta short-read assay. TCRdb re-called the PCR reads through MiXCR, storing one row per CDR3 protein. The table lists about 15,000 distinct CDR3 sequences, about 53% of them singletons, with around 4.5% in the top ten. Sequencing used CD4+ T cells from blood, cultured in vitro, obtained before SARS-CoV-2 vaccination. The receptor set was obtained from a human donor who had recovered from COVID-19.

This clonotype was picked up a small number of times. This rearrangement joins TRBV15 to TRBJ2-7; possibly TRBD2 for D (7 bases). Germline lookup yields CDR1 LNHNV and CDR2 YYDKDF (reference sequence). CDR3 length: 14 residues. Trimming took 8 bases from V and 3 from J, leaving 17 bases between them. The CDR3 loop reads CATATGGQGYEQYF. As DNA, the CDR3 is TGTGCCACCGCGACGGGGGGCCAGGGCTACGAGCAGTACTTC. Looking up the rest from reference TRBV15 and TRBJ2-7 gives the full variable domain: DAMVIQNPRYQVTQFGKPVTLSCSQTLNHNVMYWYQQKSSQAPKLLFHYYDKDFNNEADTPDNFQSRRPNTSFCFLDIRSPGLGDTAMYLCATATGGQGYEQYFGPGTRLTVT.

This chain connects TRBV27 to TRBJ1-5; unclear D gene. The V gene's germline CDR1 is MNHEY and CDR2 SMNVEV (reference sequence). Trimming took off 7 bases at V and 4 bases at J, with 14 bases between the two ends. The CDR3 consists of 14 residues. This CDR3 reads CASNIWQKNQPQHF. In nucleotides, the CDR3 is TGTGCCAGCAACATATGGCAGAAGAATCAGCCCCAGCATTTT.

The chain joins TRBV20-1 to TRBJ2-1; no clear D gene. Per germline, CDR1 DFQATT and CDR2 SNEGSKA (reference sequence). The CDR3 is made up of 13 amino acids. CDR3 sequence reads: CRPHRGSYNEQFF. The CDR3 nucleotides are TGCAGGCCCCATAGAGGCTCCTACAATGAGCAGTTCTTC.

The chain couples TRBV6-1 to TRBJ2-1, with no clear D. CDR1 and CDR2 (germline): MNHNS, SASEGT. The CDR3 length is 11 residues. V was clipped by 6 bases and J by 8 bases, with 8 bases between them. CDR3 loop: CASRLVDEQFF. The CDR3 region has the DNA TGTGCCAGCAGGCTAGTGGATGAGCAGTTCTTC.

The J gene is TRBJ2-6, the V gene TRBV14; D remains unclear. Germline CDR1 is SGHDN and CDR2 is FVKESK. V lost 1 base and J 2 bases, leaving 6 bases between the germline ends. The CDR3 totals 15 residues. The CDR3, as DNA: TGTGCCAGCAGCCAAGGCGCCCCTGGGGCCAACGTCCTGACTTTC. Translation gives CASSQGAPGANVLTF.

This clonotype was picked up a small number of times. The chain joins TRBV11-3 to TRBJ1-3; no clear D. V gave up 4 bases and J gave up 4 bases, with 5 bases separating them. The CDR3 spans 12 residues. The germline V gene has CDR1 SGHNT and CDR2 YENEEA. The CDR3 DNA reads as TGTGCCAGCAGCTCAGCCGGAAACACCATATATTTT. Amino acids: CASSSAGNTIYF.

CDR3 protein: CASSYNMNTEAFF. The CDR3 DNA is TGTGCCAGCAGTTACAACATGAACACTGAAGCTTTCTTT. The J gene is TRBJ1-1, the V gene TRBV6-5; D call uncertain. V lost 2 bases and J 0 bases, leaving 4 bases between the germline ends. Germline V gene data show CDR1 as MNHEY and CDR2 as SVGAGI. The CDR3 length is 13 residues.

In its sample, this clonotype was seen a few times. The rearrangement links TRBV7-9 to TRBJ1-6; perhaps TRBD1 as D (5 bases). The CDR3 is made up of 14 amino acids. CDR1 is SEHNR and CDR2 is FQNEAQ in the germline V gene (reference sequence). The ends were cut back, 5 bases at V and 10 bases at J, with 15 bases in the middle. The CDR3 loop is CASSSPGGDSPLHF. Here the CDR3 DNA reads TGTGCCAGCAGCAGCCCTGGGGGGGACTCACCCCTCCACTTT.

In its sample, this clonotype was seen a few times. The rearrangement links TRBV7-3 to TRBJ2-7, with 10 bases that match TRBD1. The CDR3 consists of 16 residues. Trimming cost V 5 bases and J 5 bases; bases outside gene matches: 12. Germline values: CDR1 SGHTA, CDR2 FQGTGA. The CDR3 spells CASSPYSGTGVHEQYF. Here the CDR3 DNA reads TGTGCCAGCAGCCCTTACTCCGGGACAGGGGTGCACGAGCAGTACTTC. Filled out from reference TRBV7-3 and TRBJ2-7, the complete variable domain reads GAGVSQTPSNKVTEKGKYVELRCDPISGHTALYWYRQSLGQGPEFLIYFQGTGAADDSGLPNDRFFAVRPEGSVSTLKIQRTERGDSAVYLCASSPYSGTGVHEQYFGPGTRLTVT.

This chain links TRBV19 with TRBJ1-5, with D uncertain. Looked up from germline, CDR1 is LNHDA and CDR2 is SQIVND (reference sequence). The CDR3 is 13 residues long. Trimming took 5 bases from V and 2 from J, leaving 7 bases between them. CDR3 bases: TGTGCCAGTAGTGAGGGCGGCAATCAGCCCCAGCATTTT. Protein: CASSEGGNQPQHF.

Here the CDR3 DNA reads TGCAGTGCTATAGACTACAATGAGCAGTTCTTC. It codes for CSAIDYNEQFF. The chain uses TRBV20-1 and TRBJ2-1, with unresolved D. In germline, CDR1 is DFQATT, CDR2 SNEGSKA (reference sequence). Trimming cost V 4 bases and J 3 bases, with 4 bases left between them. CDR3 length: 11 residues.

This clonotype was seen a single time. This chain joins TRBV27 and TRBJ2-2, with TRBD2 matching 10 bases. Germline lookup yields CDR1 MNHEY and CDR2 SMNVEV (reference sequence). Trimming cost V 2 bases and J 6 bases; bases outside gene matches: 3. CDR3 size: 15 residues. DNA of the CDR3: TGTGCCAGCAGTTTAGGAAGCGGGGGGGCCGGGGAGCTGTTTTTT. Its protein product is CASSLGSGGAGELFF.

J is TRBJ1-1 and V is TRBV7-2; D is possibly TRBD1 (5 bases). The CDR3 contains 13 residues. The V gene's germline CDR1 is SGHTA and CDR2 FQGNSA. Trimming pared 9 bases from V and 0 bases from J, leaving 11 bases between. As DNA, the CDR3 is TGTGCCAGTTGTGACAGTCTGAACACTGAAGCTTTCTTT. It translates to CASCDSLNTEAFF.

This clonotype was counted a few times. The rearrangement joins TRBV7-3 to TRBJ2-5, with D tentatively TRBD2 (5 bases). Between the trimmed V and J ends, which lost 5 bases and 5 bases, there was a span of 12 bases. Germline CDR1 is SGHTA and CDR2 is FQGTGA. The CDR3 totals 13 residues. CDR3 region: CASSGGRGETQYF. Here the CDR3 DNA reads TGTGCCAGCAGCGGAGGAAGAGGGGAGACCCAGTACTTC.

This chain links TRBV6-5 with TRBJ1-2, with 8 nucleotides matching TRBD1. V lost 8 bases to trimming and J lost 4 bases; unmatched junction nucleotides: 6. The CDR3 extends over 13 amino acids. The V gene's germline CDR1 is MNHEY and CDR2 SVGAGI. CDR3 residues: CASVTGTGYGYTF. CDR3 nucleotide sequence: TGTGCCAGCGTTACCGGGACAGGCTATGGCTACACCTTC.

The chain joins TRBV15 to TRBJ2-5; TRBD2 matches 7 bases. The germline V gene has CDR1 LNHNV and CDR2 YYDKDF (reference sequence). The length of the CDR3 is 19 residues. V lost 0 bases and J lost 1; bases outside the gene matches: 14. This chain's CDR3 is CATSRDLGSSGGLQETQYF. The CDR3 nucleotides read TGTGCCACCAGCAGAGATCTTGGGTCTAGCGGTGGCCTCCAAGAGACCCAGTACTTC.

CDR3 DNA sequence: TGTGCCAGCAGTAAGTCCGGGACAGGGGGAGGCTACACCTTC. Amino acid sequence: CASSKSGTGGGYTF. The chain employs TRBV12-3 or TRBV12-4 and TRBJ1-2; 11 bases align to TRBD1. Trimming removed 5 bases from V and 8 bases from J; junction bases left unmatched: 7. The CDR3 length is 14 residues.

The genes are TRBV2 and TRBJ1-2; D is unresolved. CDR3 length equals 11 residues. Trimming left V 7 bases short and J 2 bases short, with 5 bases between. The germline V gene encodes CDR1 SNHLY and CDR2 FYNNEI. CDR3 loop: CASTENYGYTF. DNA of the CDR3: TGTGCCAGCACGGAGAACTATGGCTACACCTTC.